This T cell receptor (beta chain) was profiled in a study of tissue T cells after allogeneic stem cell transplantation. This table comes from immunoSEQ multiplex PCR, and its TCRdb copy is limited to in-frame clones, with some not included. The sample consists of roughly 5,000 clones, about 50% of them appearing once. The time point is: mouse harvest day 7 after allogeneic transplant. Mouse grafts combined 10^7 T-cell-depleted bone marrow cells with 10^6 splenic CD5+ T cells. This mouse GVHD model was MHC-mismatched B6 to BALB/c, profiled day 7 or 14. A remark on this clone: Mouse germline and gene names are used. The read falls 1 residue short of the CDR3 end, and the missing part is taken from the germline J gene.

The CDR3 runs to 14 residues. Germline CDR1 is KGHPV and CDR2 is FQNQEV (reference sequence). V lost 3 bases to trimming and J lost 6 bases; unmatched junction nucleotides: 3. The gene calls are TRBV26 and TRBJ2-7; TRBD2 matches at 12 bases. The TCR was taken from a female BALB/c mouse given C57BL/6 T cells with graft-versus-host disease after an allogeneic hematopoietic cell transplant. Sequencing was done on a sample of skin. The part of the CDR3 DNA that was read is TGTGCCAGCAGTCTCGACTGGGGGGGCGTTGAACAGTAC. It encodes CASSLDWGGVEQY. In full, the CDR3 reads CASSLDWGGVEQYF.